The rows below give T cell receptor beta chains drawn from one sample of a study of early T cells in non-severe SARS-CoV-2 infection. TCRdb itself ran the 5' RACE reads through MiXCR, one entry per CDR3 protein. This sample has fewer than 75,000 distinct CDR3 sequences, with around 20% found just once. This material consisted of whole blood, taken at baseline. All receptors come from an adult who was a healthcare worker with PCR-confirmed SARS-CoV-2 infection or an uninfected control (not recorded which). Both conserved end residues are part of each CDR3. The D gene is left open where the match is weak. Expanded clones get a size class; other rows say once, few or many, or leave the size out.

clone_size: many; j_call: TRBJ1-2; d_call: -; v_call: TRBV25-1; cdr3_length: 13; cdr3_aa: CASSDRRGHGYTF; cdr3_nt: TGTGCCAGCAGTGATAGACGAGGCCATGGCTACACCTTC
clone_size: once; j_call: TRBJ2-7; d_call: -; v_call: TRBV7-9; cdr3_length: 15; cdr3_aa: CASSPYLGASYEQYF; cdr3_nt: TGTGCCAGCAGCCCCTATTTAGGAGCGAGCTACGAGCAGTACTTC
clone_size: -; j_call: TRBJ2-7; d_call: -; v_call: TRBV20-1; cdr3_length: 14; cdr3_aa: CSAQSGTVTYEQYF; cdr3_nt: TGCAGTGCCCAATCCGGGACGGTAACCTACGAGCAGTACTTC
clone_size: -; j_call: TRBJ2-1; d_call: -; v_call: TRBV2; cdr3_length: 10; cdr3_aa: CARQGHEQFF; cdr3_nt: TGTGCCAGGCAGGGACATGAGCAGTTCTTC
clone_size: -; j_call: TRBJ2-6; d_call: -; v_call: TRBV5-1; cdr3_length: 14; cdr3_aa: CASVQVPGANVLTF; cdr3_nt: TGCGCCAGCGTTCAAGTCCCTGGGGCCAACGTCCTGACTTTC
clone_size: few; j_call: TRBJ2-3; d_call: -; v_call: TRBV18; cdr3_length: 14; cdr3_aa: CASSPIASMDTQYF; cdr3_nt: TGTGCCAGCTCACCAATCGCGTCCATGGATACGCAGTATTTT
clone_size: once; j_call: TRBJ2-7; d_call: TRBD1; v_call: TRBV19; cdr3_length: 14; cdr3_aa: CASSMKGTVYEQYF; cdr3_nt: TGTGCCAGTAGTATGAAAGGGACAGTCTACGAGCAGTACTTC
clone_size: many; j_call: TRBJ2-5; d_call: -; v_call: TRBV6-1; cdr3_length: 15; cdr3_aa: CASSHTRNRQETQYF; cdr3_nt: TGTGCCAGCAGCCACACCCGGAACAGACAAGAGACCCAGTACTTC
clone_size: many; j_call: TRBJ2-1; d_call: -; v_call: TRBV3-1; cdr3_length: 14; cdr3_aa: CASSQGGSVIEQFF; cdr3_nt: TGTGCCAGCAGCCAAGGAGGCTCGGTGATAGAGCAGTTCTTC
clone_size: few; j_call: TRBJ1-4; d_call: -; v_call: TRBV7-9; cdr3_length: 16; cdr3_aa: CASSLAVAGANEKLFF; cdr3_nt: TGTGCCAGCAGCTTAGCAGTCGCGGGGGCTAATGAAAAACTGTTTTTT
clone_size: -; j_call: TRBJ1-2; d_call: TRBD1; v_call: TRBV16; cdr3_length: 14; cdr3_aa: CASSQGQGYEGYTF; cdr3_nt: TGTGCCAGCAGCCAAGGACAGGGGTACGAGGGCTACACCTTC
clone_size: -; j_call: TRBJ1-3; d_call: -; v_call: TRBV12-3/TRBV12-4; cdr3_length: 15; cdr3_aa: CASSLGGISGNTIYF; cdr3_nt: TGTGCCAGCAGCCTCGGTGGGATTTCTGGAAACACCATATATTTT
clone_size: few; j_call: TRBJ1-3; d_call: TRBD1; v_call: TRBV3-1; cdr3_length: 16; cdr3_aa: CASSQITGVSGNTIYF; cdr3_nt: TGTGCCAGCAGCCAGATAACAGGGGTCTCTGGAAACACCATATATTTT
clone_size: -; j_call: TRBJ1-1; d_call: -; v_call: TRBV10-3; cdr3_length: 14; cdr3_aa: CAISESELDTEAFF; cdr3_nt: TGTGCCATCAGTGAGTCTGAGCTAGACACTGAAGCTTTCTTT
clone_size: many; j_call: TRBJ2-2; d_call: -; v_call: TRBV20-1; cdr3_length: 14; cdr3_aa: CSARGGSHTGELFF; cdr3_nt: TGCAGTGCTCGAGGCGGCTCCCACACCGGGGAGCTGTTTTTT
clone_size: many; j_call: TRBJ2-2; d_call: -; v_call: TRBV20-1; cdr3_length: 16; cdr3_aa: CSARGPGQGGPGSCFF; cdr3_nt: -
clone_size: -; j_call: TRBJ1-2; d_call: -; v_call: TRBV7-2; cdr3_length: 13; cdr3_aa: CASSQQGPYGYTF; cdr3_nt: TGTGCCAGCAGCCAACAGGGCCCCTATGGCTACACCTTC
clone_size: few; j_call: TRBJ1-1; d_call: -; v_call: TRBV29-1; cdr3_length: 11; cdr3_aa: CSVFQGSEAFF; cdr3_nt: TGCAGCGTTTTTCAAGGGTCGGAAGCTTTCTTT
clone_size: -; j_call: TRBJ1-2; d_call: TRBD1; v_call: TRBV3-1; cdr3_length: 13; cdr3_aa: CASSQMTGNGYTF; cdr3_nt: TGTGCCAGCAGCCAAATGACAGGGAACGGCTACACCTTC
clone_size: few; j_call: TRBJ1-5; d_call: -; v_call: TRBV12-3/TRBV12-4; cdr3_length: 14; cdr3_aa: CASSLSGAGQPQHF; cdr3_nt: TGTGCCAGCAGTTTATCAGGGGCAGGGCAGCCCCAGCATTTT
clone_size: -; j_call: TRBJ1-3; d_call: -; v_call: TRBV5-1; cdr3_length: 15; cdr3_aa: CASSLLGNSGNTIYF; cdr3_nt: TGCGCCAGCAGCTTGCTCGGGAACTCTGGAAACACCATATATTTT
clone_size: few; j_call: TRBJ1-1; d_call: -; v_call: TRBV5-1; cdr3_length: 13; cdr3_aa: CASSLMESGEAFF; cdr3_nt: TGCGCCAGCAGCTTGATGGAGTCAGGTGAAGCTTTCTTT
clone_size: few; j_call: TRBJ1-2; d_call: -; v_call: TRBV12-3/TRBV12-4; cdr3_length: 17; cdr3_aa: CASSLWGRDFSNYGYTF; cdr3_nt: TGTGCCAGCAGTTTGTGGGGGCGAGATTTTTCTAACTATGGCTACACCTTC
clone_size: -; j_call: TRBJ1-4; d_call: -; v_call: TRBV20-1; cdr3_length: 13; cdr3_aa: CSVTSGLSEKLFF; cdr3_nt: TGCAGTGTCACCTCAGGGCTGAGTGAAAAACTGTTTTTT
clone_size: -; j_call: TRBJ1-2; d_call: TRBD1; v_call: TRBV7-9; cdr3_length: 13; cdr3_aa: CASSPQTGHGYTF; cdr3_nt: TGTGCCAGCAGCCCTCAGACAGGGCATGGCTACACCTTC
clone_size: once; j_call: TRBJ2-5; d_call: TRBD1; v_call: TRBV7-6; cdr3_length: 15; cdr3_aa: CASRKNAGTVETQYF; cdr3_nt: TGTGCCAGCAGAAAAAACGCAGGGACAGTAGAGACCCAGTACTTC
clone_size: -; j_call: TRBJ2-5; d_call: -; v_call: TRBV7-2; cdr3_length: 13; cdr3_aa: CASSLGFPETQYF; cdr3_nt: TGTGCCAGCAGCCTGGGATTCCCAGAGACCCAGTACTTC
clone_size: -; j_call: TRBJ2-5; d_call: -; v_call: TRBV7-8; cdr3_length: 17; cdr3_aa: CASSLGSSREHTETQYF; cdr3_nt: TGTGCCAGCAGCTTAGGATCATCGCGAGAACACACAGAGACCCAGTACTTC
clone_size: -; j_call: TRBJ1-1; d_call: -; v_call: TRBV2; cdr3_length: 13; cdr3_aa: CASIKTGFAEAFF; cdr3_nt: TGTGCCAGCATCAAAACAGGTTTTGCAGAGGCTTTCTTT